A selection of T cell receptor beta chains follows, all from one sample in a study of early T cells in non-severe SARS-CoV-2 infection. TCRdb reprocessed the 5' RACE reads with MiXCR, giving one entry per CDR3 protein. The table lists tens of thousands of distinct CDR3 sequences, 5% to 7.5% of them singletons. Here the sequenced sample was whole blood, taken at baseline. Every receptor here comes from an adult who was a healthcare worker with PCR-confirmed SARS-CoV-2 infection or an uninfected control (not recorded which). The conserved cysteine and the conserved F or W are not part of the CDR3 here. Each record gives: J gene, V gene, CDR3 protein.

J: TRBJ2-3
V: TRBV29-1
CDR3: SVETSGGQADTQY

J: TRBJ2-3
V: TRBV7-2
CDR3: ASSSRTSGGYTDTQY

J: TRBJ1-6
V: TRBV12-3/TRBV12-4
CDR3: ASSLTSYNSPLH

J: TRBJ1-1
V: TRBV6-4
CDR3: ASSQKTNTEAF

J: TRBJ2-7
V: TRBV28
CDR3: ASRWAGRTGHYEQY

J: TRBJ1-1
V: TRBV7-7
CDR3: ASSLAQDTEAF

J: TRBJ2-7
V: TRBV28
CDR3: ASRQTGALSYEQY

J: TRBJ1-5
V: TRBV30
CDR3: AWSVDSNQPQH

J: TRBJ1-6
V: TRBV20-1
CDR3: SAREEGKTINSPLH

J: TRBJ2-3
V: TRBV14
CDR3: ASSQWGERDTQY

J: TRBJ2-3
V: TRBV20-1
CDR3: SARVPAGTQY

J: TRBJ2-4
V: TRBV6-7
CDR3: ASSPTSSGAFPNIQY

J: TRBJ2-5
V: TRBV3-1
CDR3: ASSQGPGLAEQETQY

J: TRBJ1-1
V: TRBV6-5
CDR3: ASSYSYRGTEAF

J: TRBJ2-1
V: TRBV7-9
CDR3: ASSLGTVLSGEQF

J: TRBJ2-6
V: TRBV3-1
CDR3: ASSHGAAGANVLT

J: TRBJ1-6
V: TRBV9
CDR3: ASSVRGSSYNSPLH

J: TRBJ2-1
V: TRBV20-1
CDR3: SAWTSGGAGEQF

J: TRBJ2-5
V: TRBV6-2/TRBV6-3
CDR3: ATARAGFQETQY

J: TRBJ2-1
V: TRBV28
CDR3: ASSFRRGSYNEQF

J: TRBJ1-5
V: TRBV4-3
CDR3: ASSQETGGRQPQH

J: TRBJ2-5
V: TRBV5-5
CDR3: ASRTSDLKGTQY

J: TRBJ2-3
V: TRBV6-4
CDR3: ASSEGGGATDTQY

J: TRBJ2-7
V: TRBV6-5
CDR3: ASSYWQGAYEQY

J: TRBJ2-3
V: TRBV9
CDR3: ASSPRDMGTTDTQY

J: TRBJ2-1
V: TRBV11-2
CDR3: ASSLGTSTNEQF

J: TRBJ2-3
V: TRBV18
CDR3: ASSQPGQGTDTQY

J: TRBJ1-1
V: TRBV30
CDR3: AWSEQGDAEAF

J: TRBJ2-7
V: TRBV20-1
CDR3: SAGLEQWALSEQY

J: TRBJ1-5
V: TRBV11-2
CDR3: ASSNGLSGQVPQH

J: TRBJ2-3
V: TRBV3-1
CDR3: ASSPSKDTGQGLPVGPDTQY

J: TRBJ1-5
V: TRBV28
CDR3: ASSPPGSGQPQH

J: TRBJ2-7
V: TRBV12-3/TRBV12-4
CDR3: ASRRAGASSEQY

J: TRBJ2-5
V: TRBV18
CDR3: ASSPYQGRKETQY

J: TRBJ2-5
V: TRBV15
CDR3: ATSRDLAVQETQY

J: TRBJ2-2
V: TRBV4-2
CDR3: ASSQGSGLDTGELF

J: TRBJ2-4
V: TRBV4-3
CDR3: ASSQDNPTVGDIQY

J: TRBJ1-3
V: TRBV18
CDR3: ASSPDGGVDTIY

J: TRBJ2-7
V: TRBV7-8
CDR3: ASSSPRGGRTGEQY

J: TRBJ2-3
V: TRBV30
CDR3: AWSGYTDTQY

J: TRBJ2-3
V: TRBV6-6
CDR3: ASSPGKGTQY

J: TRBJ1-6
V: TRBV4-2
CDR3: ASSQEMVYNSPLH

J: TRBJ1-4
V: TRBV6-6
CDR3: ASSPGGNKGANEKLF

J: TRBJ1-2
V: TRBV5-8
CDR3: ASSLVPGRGYT

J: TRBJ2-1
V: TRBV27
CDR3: ASKSRDIGGEQF

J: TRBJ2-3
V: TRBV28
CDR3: ASSFVPGGTDTQY